This entry is about one T cell receptor beta chain. The antigen is undetermined. Samples were taken several times over chemoradiotherapy. Profiled with immunoSEQ multiplex PCR; TCRdb holds only in-frame clones, not every one. The sample yields tens of thousands of clones, less than 95% seen once. This sample was taken from a study of chemoradiotherapy in HPV16-positive cancers. Study summary: Candidate HPV-specific T-cell clones and common TCR motifs came from functional assays in two HPV16-positive patients. Study-level findings and limits: Non-HPV-specific T cells did not expand in tumors during treatment, whereas candidate HPV-specific clones and E7-related motifs did.

The V gene's germline CDR1 is SEHNR and CDR2 FQNEAQ (reference sequence). V lost 1 base to trimming and J lost 6 bases, with 10 bases between them. The CDR3 extends over 14 amino acids. The sample was taken from a patient who underwent chemoradiotherapy. V usage is TRBV7-9 and J usage is TRBJ1-5; no clear D gene. This receptor was identified in a human donor with HPV-associated anogenital cancer. CDR3 in DNA: TGTGCCAGCAGCTTAGATAACAGTCGTCAGCCCCAGCATTTT. Amino acids: CASSLDNSRQPQHF.